This is a list of T cell receptor beta chains from one sample in a study of cytomegalovirus exposure and HLA in healthy donors. The repertoire was sequenced with immunoSEQ multiplex PCR; TCRdb's copy has only in-frame clones and lacks some. Seen here are 110,000 to 150,000 clones, less than 85% observed once, and the top ten hold roughly 4.5%. The sample consisted of PBMCs. The receptors stem from a man aged 18 to 30 in good health and CMV-seropositive. CDR3s include the opening cysteine and the closing phenylalanine or tryptophan. The D gene is left open where the match is weak. The size entry is marked missing in some rows and otherwise reads once, few, many or a size class.

>-|TRBV4-1|-|TRBJ1-5
CASSQGVLSRGTQNNQPQHF
TGCGCCAGCAGCCAGGGAGTACTATCGCGCGGGACTCAAAACAATCAGCCCCAGCATTTT
>few|TRBV6-5|TRBD1|TRBJ1-5
CASSRTGGNQPQHF
TGTGCCAGCAGTAGGACAGGGGGCAATCAGCCCCAGCATTTT
>once|TRBV7-2|-|TRBJ1-2
CASSPRAQQGVSNYGYTF
TGTGCCAGCAGCCCCCGGGCTCAACAGGGTGTTAGTAACTATGGCTACACCTTC
>-|TRBV15|-|TRBJ2-1
CATSRGRLSNEQFF
TGTGCCACCAGCAGAGGTCGACTGAGCAATGAGCAGTTCTTC
>-|TRBV9|-|TRBJ2-3
CASSATGRTDTQYF
TGTGCCAGCAGCGCGACAGGCCGCACGGATACGCAGTATTTT
>-|TRBV14|TRBD2|TRBJ2-5
CASSQLAGGETQYF
TGTGCCAGCAGCCAACTAGCGGGGGGTGAGACCCAGTACTTC
>once|TRBV5-1|-|TRBJ1-2
CASSFGQASGAGYTF
TGCGCCAGCAGCTTTGGGCAGGCGAGTGGGGCTGGCTACACCTTC
>few|TRBV19|-|TRBJ1-5
CATSKMWGRVDQPQHF
TGTGCCACCTCGAAAATGTGGGGCAGGGTGGATCAGCCCCAGCATTTT
>-|TRBV19|TRBD1|TRBJ1-2
CASSIAAQGARGYTF
TGTGCCAGTAGTATTGCCGCACAGGGGGCGAGGGGCTACACCTTC
>-|TRBV4-3|-|TRBJ1-5
CASSHFWRSSNQPQHF
TGCGCCAGCAGCCACTTCTGGAGGAGTTCCAATCAGCCCCAGCATTTT
>few|TRBV11-2|-|TRBJ1-1
CASSPPGYDTEAFF
TGTGCCAGCAGCCCCCCCGGGTATGACACTGAAGCTTTCTTT
>-|TRBV18|-|TRBJ1-6
CASSPPGQNNNSPLHF
TGTGCCAGCTCACCACCAGGACAGAACAATAATTCACCCCTCCACTTT
>once|TRBV6-6|-|TRBJ2-5
CASSPSGLVETQYF
TGTGCCAGCAGTCCCTCTGGACTGGTGGAGACCCAGTACTTC
>few|TRBV11-1|-|TRBJ1-1
CASSLVMLSEAFF
TGTGCCAGCAGCTTAGTAATGTTATCTGAAGCTTTCTTT
>few|TRBV19|-|TRBJ1-1
CASSPIGQRAGNTEAFF
TGTGCCAGTAGTCCAATCGGACAGCGAGCCGGTAACACTGAAGCTTTCTTT
>-|TRBV11-2|-|TRBJ2-5
CASSLRRSETQYF
TGTGCCAGCAGCTTACGGCGGAGCGAGACCCAGTACTTC
>-|TRBV4-1|TRBD2|TRBJ2-1
CASSQASGYNEQFF
TGCGCCAGCAGCCAGGCTAGCGGTTACAATGAGCAGTTCTTC
>-|TRBV7-9|-|TRBJ2-3
CASSLAAGIGTQYF
TGTGCCAGCAGCTTAGCGGCAGGGATAGGTACGCAGTATTTT
>few|TRBV4-3|-|TRBJ1-1
CASSQGVSRGTEAFF
TGCGCCAGCAGCCAGGGTGTGAGCCGGGGGACTGAAGCTTTCTTT
>-|TRBV25-1|TRBD2|TRBJ2-1
CASSESSGVSYNEQFF
TGTGCCAGCAGTGAATCAAGCGGGGTCTCCTACAATGAGCAGTTCTTC
>-|TRBV6-5|TRBD1|TRBJ1-5
CASSPDRGGQPQHF
TGTGCCAGCAGTCCAGACAGGGGTGGTCAGCCCCAGCATTTT
>-|TRBV5-1|-|TRBJ1-1
CASSLHSIAFF
TGCGCCAGCAGCTTGCACAGCATAGCTTTCTTT
>-|TRBV18|TRBD1|TRBJ2-4
CASSLTGGDVKAHF
TGTGCCAGCTCACTAACAGGGGGCGATGTAAAGGCCCACTTC
>-|TRBV11-2|-|TRBJ2-1
CASSLEATTYNEQFF
TGTGCCAGCAGCTTAGAGGCAACAACCTACAATGAGCAGTTCTTC
>-|TRBV28|TRBD2|TRBJ2-5
CASSLSLAGVQETQYF
TGTGCCAGCAGTTTAAGCCTAGCGGGGGTACAAGAGACCCAGTACTTC
>-|TRBV28|-|TRBJ1-6
CASSPRLTGTNSPLHF
TGTGCCAGCAGTCCGCGCCTCACAGGGACGAATTCACCCCTCCACTTT
>-|TRBV2|TRBD2|TRBJ2-1
CASRTSGRYNEQFF
TGTGCCAGCCGGACTAGCGGGAGATACAATGAGCAGTTCTTC
>-|TRBV5-4|-|TRBJ1-1
CASSPEEGPGAEAFF
TGTGCCAGCAGCCCGGAGGAGGGCCCGGGGGCTGAAGCTTTCTTT
>-|TRBV19|TRBD1|TRBJ2-5
CASRSTGQRRETQYF
TGTGCCAGTAGAAGTACGGGACAGCGAAGGGAGACCCAGTACTTC
>-|TRBV18|-|TRBJ2-7
CASSPQQGSYEQYF
TGTGCCAGCTCACCACAACAGGGCTCCTACGAGCAGTACTTC
>-|TRBV5-6|-|TRBJ2-7
CASSLASQQYF
TGTGCCAGCAGCTTGGCGTCCCAGCAGTACTTC
>-|TRBV10-2|-|TRBJ2-2
CASSATATGELFF
TGCGCCAGCAGCGCTACTGCCACCGGGGAGCTGTTTTTT
>-|TRBV4-3|TRBD2|TRBJ2-1
CASSQFRASGISSYNEQFF
TGCGCCAGCAGCCAATTCAGGGCTAGCGGGATATCCTCCTACAATGAGCAGTTCTTC
>-|TRBV27|TRBD1|TRBJ2-3
CASSFIGGASTDTQYF
TGTGCCAGCAGTTTTATAGGGGGCGCTAGCACAGATACGCAGTATTTT
>-|TRBV5-4|TRBD1|TRBJ2-5
CASSPRQGSETQYF
TGTGCCAGCAGCCCCCGACAGGGTTCAGAGACCCAGTACTTC
>-|TRBV28|TRBD1|TRBJ2-3
CASSLEPGTGLTDTQYF
TGTGCCAGCAGCCTCGAACCCGGGACAGGGCTGACAGATACGCAGTATTTT